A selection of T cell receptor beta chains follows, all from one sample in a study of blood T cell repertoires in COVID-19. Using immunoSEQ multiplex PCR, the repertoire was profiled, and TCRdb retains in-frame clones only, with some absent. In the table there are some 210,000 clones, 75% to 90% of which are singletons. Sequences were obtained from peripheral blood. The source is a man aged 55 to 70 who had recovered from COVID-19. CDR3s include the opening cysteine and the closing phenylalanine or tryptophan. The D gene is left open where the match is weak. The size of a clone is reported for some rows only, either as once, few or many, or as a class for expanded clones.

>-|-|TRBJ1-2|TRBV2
TGTGCCAGTCGAACGGGGTGGCAAGCTAACTATGGCTACACCTTC
CASRTGWQANYGYTF
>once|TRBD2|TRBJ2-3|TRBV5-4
TGTGCCAGCAGCCTTGGTATAGGACTAGCGGGGGCGAACACAGATACGCAGTATTTT
CASSLGIGLAGANTDTQYF
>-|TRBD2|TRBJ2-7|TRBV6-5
TGTGCCAGCAGTCTTAGCGGGGGGTACGAGCAGTACTTC
CASSLSGGYEQYF
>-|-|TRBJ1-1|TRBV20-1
TGCAGTGCCAAGCCAGGCACTGAAGCTTTCTTT
CSAKPGTEAFF
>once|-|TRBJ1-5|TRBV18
TGTGCCAGCTCACCAGGTCTACTGTATAGCAATCAGCCCCAGCATTTT
CASSPGLLYSNQPQHF
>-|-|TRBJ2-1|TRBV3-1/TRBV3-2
TGTGCCAGCAGCCAAGAGGGGGCCCGGGGCGGCAATGAGCAGTTCTTC
CASSQEGARGGNEQFF
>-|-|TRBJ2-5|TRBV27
TGTGCCAGCAGTTTATACCCCCCGGGGGTACAAGAGACCCAGTACTTC
CASSLYPPGVQETQYF
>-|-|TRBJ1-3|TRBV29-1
TGCAGCGTTACCCGGGACACAAACTCTGGAAACACCATATATTTT
CSVTRDTNSGNTIYF
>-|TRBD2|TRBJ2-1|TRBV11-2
TGTGCCAGCAGCACCTATAGCGGGAGCAGCTACAATGAGCAGTTCTTC
CASSTYSGSSYNEQFF
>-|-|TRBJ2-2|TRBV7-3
TGTGCCAGCAGCTTCATAGCCACCGGGGAGCTGTTTTTT
CASSFIATGELFF
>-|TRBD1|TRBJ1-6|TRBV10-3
TGTGCCAGCAGGGACAGGACTAATTCACCCCTCCACTTT
CASRDRTNSPLHF
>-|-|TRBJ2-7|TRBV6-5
TGTGCCAGCACCGACAGCTATATCTACGAGCAGTACTTC
CASTDSYIYEQYF
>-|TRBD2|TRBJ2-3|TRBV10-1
TGCGCCAGCAGTGAGTCGCTTAGCGGGGGAGATAGCACAGATACGCAGTATTTT
CASSESLSGGDSTDTQYF
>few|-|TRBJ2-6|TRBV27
TGTGCCAGCAGTTTTAGCTCTGGGGCCAACGTCCTGACTTTC
CASSFSSGANVLTF
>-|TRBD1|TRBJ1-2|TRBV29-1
TGCAGCGCGGGGGACAGGGAACGCGGCTACACCTTC
CSAGDRERGYTF
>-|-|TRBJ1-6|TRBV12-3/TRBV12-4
TGTGCCAGCAGGCAGACCACTAGAGAGCCCCTCCACTTT
CASRQTTREPLHF
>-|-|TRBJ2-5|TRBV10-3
TGTGCCTCACAGTCTCAGGAGACCCAGTACTTC
CASQSQETQYF
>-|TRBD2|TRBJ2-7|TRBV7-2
TGTGCCAGCAGCTTCATAGCGGGAACCGGCGAGCAGTACTTC
CASSFIAGTGEQYF
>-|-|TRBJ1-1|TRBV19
TGTGCCAGTACCCCGGGTCCCACAGGAGCTTTCTTT
CASTPGPTGAFF
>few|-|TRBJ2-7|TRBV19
TGTGCCAGTAGTATAGAGGTAGCGGCGGAGATAGGGTCCTACGAGCAGTACTTC
CASSIEVAAEIGSYEQYF
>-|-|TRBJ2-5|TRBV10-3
TGTGCCATCAGGACCGGGACTTCCCAAGAGACCCAGTACTTC
CAIRTGTSQETQYF
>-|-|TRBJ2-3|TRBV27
TGTGCCAGCAGCCCACAGGGACTACGGAGCACAGATACGCAGTATTTT
CASSPQGLRSTDTQYF
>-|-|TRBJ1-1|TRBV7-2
TGTGCCAGCAGCTTCGGACAGCTGAACACTGAAGCTTTCTTT
CASSFGQLNTEAFF
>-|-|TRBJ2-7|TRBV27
TGTGCCAGCAGTTCCCAGGGGATGGGCACCTACGAGCAGTACTTC
CASSSQGMGTYEQYF
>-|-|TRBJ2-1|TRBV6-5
TGTGCCAGCAGCCTTGAACTAGAAGGCTACAATGAGCAGTTCTTC
CASSLELEGYNEQFF
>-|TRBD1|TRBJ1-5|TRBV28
TGTGCCAGCAGTTTGAGGGGACAGGGGGCATGGCAGCCCCAGCATTTT
CASSLRGQGAWQPQHF
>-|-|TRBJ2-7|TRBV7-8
TGTGCCAGCAGCCCCTACCGGGACTACGAGCAGTACTTC
CASSPYRDYEQYF
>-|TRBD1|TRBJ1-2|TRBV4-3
TGCGCCAGCAGGAGCACAGGGGCCGACTATGGCTACACCTTC
CASRSTGADYGYTF
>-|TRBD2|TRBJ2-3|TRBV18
TGTGCCAGCTCACCAACTAGCGGGGGTAGCACAGATACGCAGTATTTT
CASSPTSGGSTDTQYF